The present T cell receptor beta chain was sequenced within a study of CD8 T cells in Susac syndrome. It was with random hexamers that roughly 0.5 to 1 ug RNA was reverse transcribed. By means of immunoSEQ multiplex PCR, TCR beta CDR3 spanning 54 Vbeta and 13 Jbeta underwent amplification. TCRdb re-called the immunoSEQ multiplex PCR reads with MiXCR, one entry per CDR3 protein. The table lists about 140,000 distinct CDR3 sequences, approximately 95% of them singletons. This CDR3 has 13 residues. The V gene's germline CDR1 is MDHEN and CDR2 SYDVKM. V was cut by 7 bases and J by 1 base, with 10 bases left in between. Bulk CD8+ and CD4+ cells came from magnetic negative isolation; CD8+ TEMRA by FACS.

The V and J genes are TRBV28 and TRBJ2-5; D remains ambiguous. The specimen was CD8+ T cells from PBMCs. The source is a human donor in good health. The CDR3 loop is CASIERFQETQYF. DNA of the CDR3: TGTGCCAGCATTGAGCGTTTCCAAGAGACCCAGTACTTC.